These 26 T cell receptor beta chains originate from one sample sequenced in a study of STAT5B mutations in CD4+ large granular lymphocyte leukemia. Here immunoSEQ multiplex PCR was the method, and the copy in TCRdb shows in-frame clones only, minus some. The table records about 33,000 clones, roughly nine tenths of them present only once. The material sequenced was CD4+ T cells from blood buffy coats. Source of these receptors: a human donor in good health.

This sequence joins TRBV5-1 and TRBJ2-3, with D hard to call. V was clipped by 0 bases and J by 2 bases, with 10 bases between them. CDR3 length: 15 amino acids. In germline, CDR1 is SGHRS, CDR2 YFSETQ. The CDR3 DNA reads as TGCGCCAGCAGCTTGGAAAACGGGCCCACAGATACGCAGTATTTT. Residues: CASSLENGPTDTQYF. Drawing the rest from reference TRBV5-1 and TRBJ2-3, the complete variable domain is KAGVTQTPRYLIKTRGQQVTLSCSPISGHRSVSWYQQTPGQGLQFLFEYFSETQRNKGNFPGRFSGRQFSNSRSEMNVSTLELGDSALYLCASSLENGPTDTQYFGPGTRLTVL.

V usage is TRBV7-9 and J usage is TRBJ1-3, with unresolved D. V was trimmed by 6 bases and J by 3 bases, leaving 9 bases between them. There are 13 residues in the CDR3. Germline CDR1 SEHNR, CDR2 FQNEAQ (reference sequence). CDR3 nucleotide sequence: TGTGCCAGCAGGGCGGGTGTTGGAAACACCATATATTTT. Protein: CASRAGVGNTIYF. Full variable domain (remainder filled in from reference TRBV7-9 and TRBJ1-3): DTGVSQNPRHKITKRGQNVTFRCDPISEHNRLYWYRQTLGQGPEFLTYFQNEAQLEKSRLLSDRFSAERPKGSFSTLEIQRTEQGDSAMYLCASRAGVGNTIYFGEGSWLTVV.

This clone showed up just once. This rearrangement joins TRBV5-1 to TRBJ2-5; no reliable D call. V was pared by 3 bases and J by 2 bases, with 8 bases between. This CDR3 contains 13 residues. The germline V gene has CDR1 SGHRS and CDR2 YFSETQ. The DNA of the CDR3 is TGCGCCAGCAGCTCGGTCGTTCAAGAGACCCAGTACTTC. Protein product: CASSSVVQETQYF.

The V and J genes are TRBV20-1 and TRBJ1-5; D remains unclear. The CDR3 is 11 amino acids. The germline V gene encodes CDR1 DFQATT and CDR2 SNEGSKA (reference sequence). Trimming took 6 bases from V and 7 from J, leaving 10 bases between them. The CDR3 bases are TGCAGTGCAGCTAGAGGGCAGCCCCAGCATTTT. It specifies CSAARGQPQHF.

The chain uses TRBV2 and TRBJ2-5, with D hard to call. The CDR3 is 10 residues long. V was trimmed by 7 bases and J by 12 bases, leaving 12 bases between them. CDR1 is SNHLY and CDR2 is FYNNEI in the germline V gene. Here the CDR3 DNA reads TGTGCCAGCAATCTTGACCGGGAGTACTTC. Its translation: CASNLDREYF. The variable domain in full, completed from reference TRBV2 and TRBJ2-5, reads EPEVTQTPSHQVTQMGQEVILRCVPISNHLYFYWYRQILGQKVEFLVSFYNNEISEKSEIFDDQFSVERPDGSNFTLKIRSTKLEDSAMYFCASNLDREYFGPGTRLLVL.

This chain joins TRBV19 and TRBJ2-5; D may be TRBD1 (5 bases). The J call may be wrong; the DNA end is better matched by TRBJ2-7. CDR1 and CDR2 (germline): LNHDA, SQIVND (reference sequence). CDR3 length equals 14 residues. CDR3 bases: TGTGCCAGTAGTTCACTACAGGACTCCTACGAGCAGTACTTC. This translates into CASSSLQDSYEQYF.

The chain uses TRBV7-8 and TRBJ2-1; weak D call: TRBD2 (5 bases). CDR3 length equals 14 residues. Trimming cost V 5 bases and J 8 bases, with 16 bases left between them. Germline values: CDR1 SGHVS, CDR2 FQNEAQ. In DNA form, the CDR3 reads TGTGCCAGCAGCCCCTGGGCGGGCCAATATGAGCAGTTCTTC. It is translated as CASSPWAGQYEQFF.

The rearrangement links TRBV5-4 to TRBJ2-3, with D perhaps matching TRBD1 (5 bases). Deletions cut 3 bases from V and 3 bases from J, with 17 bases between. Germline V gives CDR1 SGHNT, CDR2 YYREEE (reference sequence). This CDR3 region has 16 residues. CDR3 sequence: CASSSKSGSATDTQYF. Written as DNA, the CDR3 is TGTGCCAGCAGCTCAAAATCAGGGTCAGCTACAGATACGCAGTATTTT.

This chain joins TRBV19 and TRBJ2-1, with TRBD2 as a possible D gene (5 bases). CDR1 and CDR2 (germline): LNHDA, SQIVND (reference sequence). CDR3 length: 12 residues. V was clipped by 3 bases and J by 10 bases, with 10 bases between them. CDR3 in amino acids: CASSIGVREQFF. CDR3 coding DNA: TGTGCCAGTAGTATCGGGGTTAGGGAGCAGTTCTTC.

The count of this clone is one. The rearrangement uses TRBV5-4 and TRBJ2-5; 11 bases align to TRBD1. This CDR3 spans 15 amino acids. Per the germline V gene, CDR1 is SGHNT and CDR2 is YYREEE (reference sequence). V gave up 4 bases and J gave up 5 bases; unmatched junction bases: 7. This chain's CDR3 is CASSPGQGAWETQYF. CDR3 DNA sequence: TGTGCCAGCAGCCCCGGACAGGGGGCGTGGGAGACCCAGTACTTC.

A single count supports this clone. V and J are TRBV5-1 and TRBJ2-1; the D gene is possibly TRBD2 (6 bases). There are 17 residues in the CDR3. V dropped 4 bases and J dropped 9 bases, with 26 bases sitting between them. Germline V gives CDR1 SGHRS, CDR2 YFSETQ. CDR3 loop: CASSPGFSGRPNREQFF. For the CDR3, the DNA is TGCGCCAGCAGCCCAGGCTTTAGCGGAAGGCCGAACCGTGAGCAGTTCTTC.

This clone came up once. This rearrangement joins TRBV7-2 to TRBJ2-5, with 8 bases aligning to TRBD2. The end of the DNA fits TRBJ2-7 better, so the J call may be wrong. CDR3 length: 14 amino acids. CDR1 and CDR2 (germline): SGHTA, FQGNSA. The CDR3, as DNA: TGTGCCAGCAGCTTAGACGCGGGAGGTTACGAGCAGTACTTC. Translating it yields CASSLDAGGYEQYF.

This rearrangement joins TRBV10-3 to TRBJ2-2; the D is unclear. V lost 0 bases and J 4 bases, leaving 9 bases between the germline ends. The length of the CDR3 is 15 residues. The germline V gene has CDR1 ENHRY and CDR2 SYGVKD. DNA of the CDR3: TGTGCCATCAGTGAGTCTGAGCCCTCCACCGGGGAGCTGTTTTTT. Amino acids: CAISESEPSTGELFF.

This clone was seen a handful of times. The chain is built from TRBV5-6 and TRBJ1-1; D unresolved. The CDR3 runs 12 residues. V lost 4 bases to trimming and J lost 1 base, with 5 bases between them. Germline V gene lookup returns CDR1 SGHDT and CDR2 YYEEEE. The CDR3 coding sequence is TGTGCCAGCAGCGTCAAGAACACTGAAGCTTTCTTT. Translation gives CASSVKNTEAFF.

The CDR3 coding sequence is TGCAGCGTTGTTGGGGGAACCTACGAGCAGTACTTC. It yields the protein CSVVGGTYEQYF. The chain joins TRBV29-1 to TRBJ2-7, with D perhaps matching TRBD1 or TRBD2 (5 bases each). The CDR3 spans 12 residues. V lost 4 bases and J lost 2, with 9 bases in between. Looked up from germline, CDR1 is SQVTM and CDR2 is ANQGSEA.

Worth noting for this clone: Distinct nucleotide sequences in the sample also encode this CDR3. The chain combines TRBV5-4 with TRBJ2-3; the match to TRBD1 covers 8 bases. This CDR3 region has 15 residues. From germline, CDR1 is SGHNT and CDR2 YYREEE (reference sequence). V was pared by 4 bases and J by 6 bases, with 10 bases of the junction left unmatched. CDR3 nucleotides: TGTGCCAGCAGCCGCGGACAGGGTGTTTTGGATACGCAGTATTTT. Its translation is CASSRGQGVLDTQYF.

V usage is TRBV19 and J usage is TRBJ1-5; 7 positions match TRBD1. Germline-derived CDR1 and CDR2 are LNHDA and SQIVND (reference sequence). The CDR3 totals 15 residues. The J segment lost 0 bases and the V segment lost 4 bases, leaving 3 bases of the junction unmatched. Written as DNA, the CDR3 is TGTGCCAGTAGTAAGGGACAGAATAGCAATCAGCCCCAGCATTTT. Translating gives CASSKGQNSNQPQHF.

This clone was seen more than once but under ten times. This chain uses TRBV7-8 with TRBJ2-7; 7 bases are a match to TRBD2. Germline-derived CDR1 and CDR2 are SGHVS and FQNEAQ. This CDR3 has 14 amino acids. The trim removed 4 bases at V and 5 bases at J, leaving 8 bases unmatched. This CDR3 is CASSSSGISNEQYF. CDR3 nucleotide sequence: TGTGCCAGCAGCTCAAGCGGGATCTCGAACGAGCAGTACTTC.

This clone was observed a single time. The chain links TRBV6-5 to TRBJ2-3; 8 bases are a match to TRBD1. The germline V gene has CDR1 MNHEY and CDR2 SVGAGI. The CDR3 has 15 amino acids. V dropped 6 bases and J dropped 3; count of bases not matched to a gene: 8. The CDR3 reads CASRLTGVETDTQYF. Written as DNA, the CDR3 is TGTGCCAGCAGATTGACAGGGGTGGAAACAGATACGCAGTATTTT.

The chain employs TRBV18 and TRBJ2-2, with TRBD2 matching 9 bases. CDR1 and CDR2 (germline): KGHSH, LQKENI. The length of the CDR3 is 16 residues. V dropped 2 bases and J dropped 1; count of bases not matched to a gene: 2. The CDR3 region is CASSPETSGNTGELFF. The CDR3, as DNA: TGTGCCAGCTCACCAGAGACTAGCGGGAACACCGGGGAGCTGTTTTTT. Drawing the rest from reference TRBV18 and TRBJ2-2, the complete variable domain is NAGVMQNPRHLVRRRGQEARLRCSPMKGHSHVYWYRQLPEEGLKFMVYLQKENIIDESGMPKERFSAEFPKEGPSILRIQQVVRGDSAAYFCASSPETSGNTGELFFGEGSRLTVL.

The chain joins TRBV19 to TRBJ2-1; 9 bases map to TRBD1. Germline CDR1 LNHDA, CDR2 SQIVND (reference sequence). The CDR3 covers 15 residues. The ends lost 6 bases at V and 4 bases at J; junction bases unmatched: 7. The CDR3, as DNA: TGTGCCAGTAGCACCCGACAGGGGGATTACAATGAGCAGTTCTTC. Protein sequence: CASSTRQGDYNEQFF.

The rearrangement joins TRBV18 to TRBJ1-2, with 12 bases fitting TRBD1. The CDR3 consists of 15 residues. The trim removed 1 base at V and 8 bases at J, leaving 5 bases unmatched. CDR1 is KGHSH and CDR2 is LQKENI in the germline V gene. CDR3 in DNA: TGTGCCAGCTCACCACTTGGGACAGGGGGCCACGGCTACACCTTC. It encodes CASSPLGTGGHGYTF.

The CDR3 coding sequence is TGTGCCAGCAGTACTGGACAGGGGGCAGCTCAGCCCCAGCATTTT. Encoded protein: CASSTGQGAAQPQHF. The chain recombines TRBV28 with TRBJ1-5; 11 bases match TRBD1. Losses at the gene ends were 5 bases for V and 6 bases for J; bases not matched to a gene: 6. This CDR3 contains 15 residues. The germline V gene has CDR1 MDHEN and CDR2 SYDVKM.

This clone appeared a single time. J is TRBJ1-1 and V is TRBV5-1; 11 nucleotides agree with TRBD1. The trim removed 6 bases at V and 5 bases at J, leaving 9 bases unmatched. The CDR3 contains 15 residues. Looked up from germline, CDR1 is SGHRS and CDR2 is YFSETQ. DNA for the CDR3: TGCGCCAGCACCCTCCAGGACAGGGGGCGGACTGAAGCTTTCTTT. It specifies CASTLQDRGRTEAFF.

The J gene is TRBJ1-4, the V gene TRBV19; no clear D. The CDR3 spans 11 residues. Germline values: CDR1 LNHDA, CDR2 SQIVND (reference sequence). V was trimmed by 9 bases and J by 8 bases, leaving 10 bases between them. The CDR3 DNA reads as TGTGCCAGGGGTTCAGTAGAAAAACTGTTTTTT. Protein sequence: CARGSVEKLFF. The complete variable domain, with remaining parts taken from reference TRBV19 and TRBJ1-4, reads DGGITQSPKYLFRKEGQNVTLSCEQNLNHDAMYWYRQDPGQGLRLIYYSQIVNDFQKGDIAEGYSVSREKKESFPLTVTSAQKNPTAFYLCARGSVEKLFFGSGTQLSVL.

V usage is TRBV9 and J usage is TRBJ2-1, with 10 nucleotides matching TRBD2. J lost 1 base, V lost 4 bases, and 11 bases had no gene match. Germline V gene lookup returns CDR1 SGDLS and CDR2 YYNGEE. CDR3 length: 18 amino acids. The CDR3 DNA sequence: TGTGCCAGCAGCCCGGGGAGGGTAGCGGGAGGATCCTACAATGAGCAGTTCTTC. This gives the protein CASSPGRVAGGSYNEQFF.